The clone carrying this T cell receptor (beta chain) came up a few times. Antigen: not known. This specimen belongs to a study of cytomegalovirus exposure and HLA in healthy donors. Study observations and caveats: Excluded: some indistinguishable V segments such as TRBV6-2 and TRBV6-3. Later analysis identified a missense DCLRE1C variant that was linked to TCR beta V- and J-gene trimming.

Healthy bone marrow donors made up the donors. Amplification used 60 Vbeta primers and 13 Jbeta primers. Per the original data handling: In a later analysis, the count reached some 73 million unique TCR beta chains, with 9 million to 11 million shared. Clones were read by immunoSEQ multiplex PCR, and TCRdb kept only the in-frame ones, dropping some. V, J and clone size reflect that table, while D and trimming were determined from the DNA. This sample has some 700 clones, with around 50% found just once. Germline-derived CDR1 and CDR2 are MNHEY and SMNVEV (reference sequence). V was shortened by 8 bases and J by 4 bases, with 4 bases between the two germline ends. The CDR3 is 10 residues long.

The specimen sequenced was PBMCs. This sequence originates from a man in his forties in good health and CMV-seronegative. The gene calls are TRBV27 and TRBJ2-3; no clear D. The CDR3 DNA sequence: TGTGCCAGCCGGTCAGATACGCAGTATTTT. Its translation is CASRSDTQYF.